The clone carrying this T cell receptor (beta chain) was found many times. Antigen unknown. This CDR3 is built from 15 residues. V was trimmed by 5 bases and J by 5 bases, leaving 15 bases between them. CDR1 is MNHNS and CDR2 is SASEGT in the germline V gene. This specimen belongs to a study of identical twins. A single record per CDR3 protein comes from TCRdb applying MiXCR to the 5' RACE reads. Of hundreds of thousands of distinct CDR3 sequences in the sample, 6% to 8.5% were seen once. Study-wide findings and caveats: Cross-sectional statistics underpinned the conclusions; the same donors were not followed.

All of the donors were Caucasians in good health. These data also formed part of another study, on yellow fever vaccine responses in identical twins.

The chain has TRBV6-1 and TRBJ2-2; D gene unclear. The sample consisted of CD8+ T cells sorted from blood. The receptor comes from a woman between 18 and 29 years old in good health. The CDR3 region has the DNA TGTGCCAGCAGTCCCTATACCTGGGTTACCGGGGAGCTGTTTTTT. This codes for CASSPYTWVTGELFF.